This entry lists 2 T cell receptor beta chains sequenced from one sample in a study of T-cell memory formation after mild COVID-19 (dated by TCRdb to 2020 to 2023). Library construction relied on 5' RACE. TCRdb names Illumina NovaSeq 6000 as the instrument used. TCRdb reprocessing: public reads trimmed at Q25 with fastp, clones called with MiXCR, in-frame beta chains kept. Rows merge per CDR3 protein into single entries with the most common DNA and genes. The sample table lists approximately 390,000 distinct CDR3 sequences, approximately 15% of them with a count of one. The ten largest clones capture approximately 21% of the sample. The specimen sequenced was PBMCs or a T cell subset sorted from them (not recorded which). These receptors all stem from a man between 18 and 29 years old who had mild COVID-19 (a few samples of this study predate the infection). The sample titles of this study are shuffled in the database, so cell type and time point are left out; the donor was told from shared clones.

The CDR3 spells CSARGPGGDSYEQYF. The CDR3 nucleotides read TGCAGTGCTAGAGGCCCGGGAGGGGACTCCTACGAGCAGTACTTC. The chain carries TRBV20-1 and TRBJ2-7; TRBD2 matches 8 bases. The J segment lost 0 bases and the V segment lost 1 base, leaving 5 bases of the junction unmatched. This CDR3 is 15 amino acids long. The germline V gene encodes CDR1 DFQATT and CDR2 SNEGSKA (reference sequence).

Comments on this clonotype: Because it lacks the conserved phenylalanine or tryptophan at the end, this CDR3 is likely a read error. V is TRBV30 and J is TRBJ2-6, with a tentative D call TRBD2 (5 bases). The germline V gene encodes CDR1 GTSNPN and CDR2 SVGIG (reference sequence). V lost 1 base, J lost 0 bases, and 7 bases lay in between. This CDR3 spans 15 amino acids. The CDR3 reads CAWSAGNSGANVLTL. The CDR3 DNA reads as TGTGCCTGGAGTGCCGGGAACTCTGGGGCCAACGTCCTGACTTTA.